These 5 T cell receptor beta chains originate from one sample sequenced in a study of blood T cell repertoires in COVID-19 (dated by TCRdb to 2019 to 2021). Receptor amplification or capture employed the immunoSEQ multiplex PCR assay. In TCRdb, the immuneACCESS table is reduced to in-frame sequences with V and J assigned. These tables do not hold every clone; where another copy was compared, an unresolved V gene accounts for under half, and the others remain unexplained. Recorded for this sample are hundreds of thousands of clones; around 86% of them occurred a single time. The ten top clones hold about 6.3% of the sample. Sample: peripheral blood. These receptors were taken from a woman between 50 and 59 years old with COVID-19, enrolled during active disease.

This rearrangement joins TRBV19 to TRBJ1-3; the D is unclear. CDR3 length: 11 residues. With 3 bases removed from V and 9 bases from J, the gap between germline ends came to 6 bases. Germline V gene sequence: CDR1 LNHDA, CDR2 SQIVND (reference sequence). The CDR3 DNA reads TGTGCCAGTAGTATTGGGAGCACCATATATTTT. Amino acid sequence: CASSIGSTIYF. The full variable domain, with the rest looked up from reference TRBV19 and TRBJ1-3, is DGGITQSPKYLFRKEGQNVTLSCEQNLNHDAMYWYRQDPGQGLRLIYYSQIVNDFQKGDIAEGYSVSREKKESFPLTVTSAQKNPTAFYLCASSIGSTIYFGEGSWLTVV.

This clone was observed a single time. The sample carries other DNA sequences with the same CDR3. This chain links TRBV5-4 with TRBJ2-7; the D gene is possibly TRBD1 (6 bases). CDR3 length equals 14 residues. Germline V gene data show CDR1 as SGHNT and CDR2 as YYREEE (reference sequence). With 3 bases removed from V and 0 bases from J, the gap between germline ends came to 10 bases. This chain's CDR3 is CASSSGQSSYEQYF. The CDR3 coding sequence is TGTGCCAGCAGCTCAGGACAGTCCTCCTACGAGCAGTACTTC.

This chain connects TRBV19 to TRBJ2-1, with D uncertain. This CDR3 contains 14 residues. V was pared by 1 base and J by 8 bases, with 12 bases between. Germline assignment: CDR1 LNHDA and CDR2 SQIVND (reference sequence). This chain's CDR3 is CASSIVGPTDEQFF. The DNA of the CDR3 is TGTGCCAGTAGTATAGTGGGCCCCACTGATGAGCAGTTCTTC.

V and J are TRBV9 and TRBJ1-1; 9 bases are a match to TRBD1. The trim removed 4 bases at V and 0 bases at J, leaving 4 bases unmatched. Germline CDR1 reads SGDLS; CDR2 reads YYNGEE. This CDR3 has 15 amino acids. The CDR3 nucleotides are TGTGCCAGCAGCCCAGGACAGGGGATGAACACTGAAGCTTTCTTT. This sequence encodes CASSPGQGMNTEAFF.

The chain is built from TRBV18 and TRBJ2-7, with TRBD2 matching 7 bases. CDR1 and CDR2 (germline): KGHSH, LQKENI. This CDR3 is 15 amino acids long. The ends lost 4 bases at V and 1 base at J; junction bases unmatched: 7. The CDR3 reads CASSLNAGASYEQYF. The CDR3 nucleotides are TGTGCCAGCTCACTCAATGCGGGAGCGTCCTACGAGCAGTACTTC.